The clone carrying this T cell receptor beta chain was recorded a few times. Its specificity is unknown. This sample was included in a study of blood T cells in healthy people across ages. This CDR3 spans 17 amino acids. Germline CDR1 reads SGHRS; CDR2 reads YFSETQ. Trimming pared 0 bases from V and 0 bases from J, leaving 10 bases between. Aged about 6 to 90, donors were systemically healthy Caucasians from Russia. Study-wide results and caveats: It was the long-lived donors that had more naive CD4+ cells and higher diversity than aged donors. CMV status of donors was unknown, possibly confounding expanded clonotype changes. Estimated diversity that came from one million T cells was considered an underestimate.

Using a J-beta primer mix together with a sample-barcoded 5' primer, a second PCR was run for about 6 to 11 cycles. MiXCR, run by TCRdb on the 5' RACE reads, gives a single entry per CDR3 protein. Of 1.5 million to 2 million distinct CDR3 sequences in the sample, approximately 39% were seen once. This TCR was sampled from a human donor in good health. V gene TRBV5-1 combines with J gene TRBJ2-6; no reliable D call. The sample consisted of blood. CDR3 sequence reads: CASSLGSLISGANVLTF. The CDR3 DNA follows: TGCGCCAGCAGCTTGGGTTCTTTGATCTCTGGGGCCAACGTCCTGACTTTC. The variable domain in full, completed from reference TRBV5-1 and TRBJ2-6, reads KAGVTQTPRYLIKTRGQQVTLSCSPISGHRSVSWYQQTPGQGLQFLFEYFSETQRNKGNFPGRFSGRQFSNSRSEMNVSTLELGDSALYLCASSLGSLISGANVLTFGAGSRLTVL.